Here is one TCR beta chain with its context. Its specificity is not known. J gave up 3 bases and V 0 bases, and 2 bases lay outside the gene matches. The CDR3 totals 14 residues. Germline V lookup: CDR1 SGHVS, CDR2 FQNEAQ. Data came from immunoSEQ multiplex PCR; TCRdb stores just in-frame clones and leaves some out. Seen here are approximately 810,000 clones, more than 85% observed once, and the top ten hold 24%. It was CD45RO-negative cells, positively selected for CCR7, that made up naive CD8 cells, with terminally differentiated effector memory CD45RA+ cells excluded. This entry comes from a study of shared clonotypes between healthy human individuals. Study as a whole: Ranging from 18 to 49 in age, donors were two women and a few men. Each donor had three CD4 naive, three CD4 memory, two CD8 naive and one CD8 memory plate. Findings of the study overall: Even with large depth, rarefaction showed that sorted-subset sequencing was incomplete. Larger estimated richness was generally seen in naive subsets than in memory subsets.

The material sequenced was naive CD8+ T cells sorted from blood. The receptor comes from a man between 25 and 39 years old in good health. The chain employs TRBV7-8 and TRBJ2-7; 7 bases are shared with TRBD2. CDR3 amino acids: CASSLAGGDYEQYF. The CDR3 nucleotides are TGTGCCAGCAGCTTAGCGGGGGGGGACTACGAGCAGTACTTC.